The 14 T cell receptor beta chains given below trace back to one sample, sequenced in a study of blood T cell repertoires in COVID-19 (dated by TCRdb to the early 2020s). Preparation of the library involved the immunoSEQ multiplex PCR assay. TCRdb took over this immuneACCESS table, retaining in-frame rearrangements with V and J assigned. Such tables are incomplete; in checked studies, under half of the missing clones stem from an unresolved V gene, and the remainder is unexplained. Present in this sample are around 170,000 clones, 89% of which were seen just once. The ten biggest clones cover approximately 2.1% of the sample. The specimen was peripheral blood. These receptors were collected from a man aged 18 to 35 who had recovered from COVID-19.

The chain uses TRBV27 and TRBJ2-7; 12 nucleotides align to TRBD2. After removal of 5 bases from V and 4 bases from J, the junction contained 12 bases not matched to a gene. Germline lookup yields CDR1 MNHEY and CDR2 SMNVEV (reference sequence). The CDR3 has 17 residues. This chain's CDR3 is CASSPPPTSGSRYEQYF. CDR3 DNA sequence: TGTGCCAGCAGTCCCCCCCCGACTAGCGGGAGTCGGTACGAGCAGTACTTC.

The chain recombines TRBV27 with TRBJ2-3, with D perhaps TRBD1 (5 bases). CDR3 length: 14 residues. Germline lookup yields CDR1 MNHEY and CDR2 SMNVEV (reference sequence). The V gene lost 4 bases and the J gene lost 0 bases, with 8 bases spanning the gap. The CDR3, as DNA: TGTGCCAGCAGTTACCAGGGCAGCACAGATACGCAGTATTTT. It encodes CASSYQGSTDTQYF.

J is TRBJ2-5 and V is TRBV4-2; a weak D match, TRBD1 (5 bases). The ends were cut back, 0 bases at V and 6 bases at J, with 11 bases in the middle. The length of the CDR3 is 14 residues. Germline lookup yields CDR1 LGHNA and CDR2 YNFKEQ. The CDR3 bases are TGTGCCAGCAGCCAAGAGCAGGGTGGACAGACCCAGTACTTC. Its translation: CASSQEQGGQTQYF.

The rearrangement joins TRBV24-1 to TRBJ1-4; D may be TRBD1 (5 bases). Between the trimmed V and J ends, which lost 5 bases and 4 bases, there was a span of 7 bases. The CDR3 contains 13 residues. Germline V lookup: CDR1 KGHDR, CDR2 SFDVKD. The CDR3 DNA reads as TGTGCCACCAGTGGGGGCGGTAATGAAAAACTGTTTTTT. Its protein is CATSGGGNEKLFF.

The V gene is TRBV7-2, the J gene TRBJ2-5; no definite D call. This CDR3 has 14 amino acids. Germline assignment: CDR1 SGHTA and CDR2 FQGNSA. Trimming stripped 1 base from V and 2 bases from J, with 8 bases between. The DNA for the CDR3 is TGTGCCAGCAGCTTAGTATCTAGTCAAGAGACCCAGTACTTC. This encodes CASSLVSSQETQYF. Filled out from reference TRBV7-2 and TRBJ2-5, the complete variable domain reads GAGVSQSPSNKVTEKGKDVELRCDPISGHTALYWYRQSLGQGLEFLIYFQGNSAPDKSGLPSDRFSAERTGGSVSTLTIQRTQQEDSAVYLCASSLVSSQETQYFGPGTRLLVL.

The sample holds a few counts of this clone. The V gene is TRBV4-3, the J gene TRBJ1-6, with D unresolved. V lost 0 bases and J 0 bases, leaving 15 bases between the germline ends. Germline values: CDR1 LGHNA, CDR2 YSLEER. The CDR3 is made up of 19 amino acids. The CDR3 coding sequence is TGCGCCAGCAGCCAAGAGTTACAGTCGACCAGCTCCTATAATTCACCCCTCCACTTT. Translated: CASSQELQSTSSYNSPLHF.

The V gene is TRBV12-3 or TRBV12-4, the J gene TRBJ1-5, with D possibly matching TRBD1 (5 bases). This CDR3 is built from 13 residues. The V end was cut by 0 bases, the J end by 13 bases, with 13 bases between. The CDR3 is CASSLAEGSRQHF. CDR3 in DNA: TGTGCCAGCAGTTTAGCGGAGGGGTCCAGACAGCATTTT.

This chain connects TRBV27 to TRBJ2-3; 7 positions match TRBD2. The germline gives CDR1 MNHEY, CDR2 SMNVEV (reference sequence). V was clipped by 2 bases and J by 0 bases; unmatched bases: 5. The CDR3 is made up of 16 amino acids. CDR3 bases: TGTGCCAGCAGTTTAACACTAGCGTCTAGCACAGATACGCAGTATTTT. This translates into CASSLTLASSTDTQYF.

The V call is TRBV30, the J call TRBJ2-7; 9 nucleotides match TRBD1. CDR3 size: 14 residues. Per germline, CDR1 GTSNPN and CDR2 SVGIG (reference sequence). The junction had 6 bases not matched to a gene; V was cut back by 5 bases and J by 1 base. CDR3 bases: TGTGCCTGGGGACCCGGGACAGGGTCCTACGAGCAGTACTTC. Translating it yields CAWGPGTGSYEQYF.

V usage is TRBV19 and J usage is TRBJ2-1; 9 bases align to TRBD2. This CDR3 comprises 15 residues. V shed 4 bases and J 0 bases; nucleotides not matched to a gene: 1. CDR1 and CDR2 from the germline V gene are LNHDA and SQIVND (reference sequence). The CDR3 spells CASSTSGVSYNEQFF. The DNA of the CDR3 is TGTGCCAGTAGTACTAGCGGGGTCTCCTACAATGAGCAGTTCTTC.

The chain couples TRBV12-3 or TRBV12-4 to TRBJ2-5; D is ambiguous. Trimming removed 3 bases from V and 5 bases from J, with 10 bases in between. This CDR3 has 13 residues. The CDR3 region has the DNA TGTGCCAGCAGTTTCATGTTTCAGGAGACCCAGTACTTC. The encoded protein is CASSFMFQETQYF.

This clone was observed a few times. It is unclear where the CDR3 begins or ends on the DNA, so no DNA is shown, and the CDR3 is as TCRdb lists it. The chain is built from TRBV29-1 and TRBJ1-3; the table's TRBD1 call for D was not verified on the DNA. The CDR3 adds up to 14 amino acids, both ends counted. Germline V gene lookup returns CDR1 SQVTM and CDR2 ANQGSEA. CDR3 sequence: CSCVPAGEGNTIYF.

The CDR3 sequence is CASSPSYNEQFF. The CDR3 nucleotides read TGTGCCAGCAGCCCATCCTACAATGAGCAGTTCTTC. The V call is TRBV7-2, the J call TRBJ2-1; D remains ambiguous. The CDR3 runs to 12 residues. Germline CDR1 is SGHTA and CDR2 is FQGNSA. The V end lost 5 bases, the J end lost 1 base, and 3 bases lay between the germline ends.

CDR3 residues: CASRGGSDLFLGEQFF. The CDR3 coding sequence is TGTGCCAGCAGGGGAGGGAGCGATCTTTTCCTGGGTGAGCAGTTCTTC. The chain carries TRBV11-2 and TRBJ2-1; the match to TRBD2 covers 7 bases. V gave up 6 bases and J gave up 9 bases; unmatched junction bases: 17. Germline V CDR1 and CDR2: SGHAT, FQNNGV. The CDR3 extends over 16 amino acids.